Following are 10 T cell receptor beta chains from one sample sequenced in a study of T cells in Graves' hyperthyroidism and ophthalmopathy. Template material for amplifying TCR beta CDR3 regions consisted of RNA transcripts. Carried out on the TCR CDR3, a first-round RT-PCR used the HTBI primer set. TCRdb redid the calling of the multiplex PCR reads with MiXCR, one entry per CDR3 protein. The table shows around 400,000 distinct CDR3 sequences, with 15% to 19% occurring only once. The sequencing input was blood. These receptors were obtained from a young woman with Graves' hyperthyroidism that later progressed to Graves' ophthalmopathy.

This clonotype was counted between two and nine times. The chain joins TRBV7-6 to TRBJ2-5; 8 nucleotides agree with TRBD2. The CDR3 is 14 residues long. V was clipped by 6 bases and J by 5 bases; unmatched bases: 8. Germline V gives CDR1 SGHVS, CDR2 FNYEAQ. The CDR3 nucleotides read TGTGCCAGCAGGATGTGGCGGGAGGTCGAGACCCAGTACTTC. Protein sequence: CASRMWREVETQYF.

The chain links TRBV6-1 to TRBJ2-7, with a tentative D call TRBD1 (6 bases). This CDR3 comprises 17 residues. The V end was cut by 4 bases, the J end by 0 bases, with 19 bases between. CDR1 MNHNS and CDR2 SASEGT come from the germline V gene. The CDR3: CASSGTLTGLSSYEQYF. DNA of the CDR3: TGTGCCAGCAGTGGGACCCTCACAGGGTTGAGCTCCTACGAGCAGTACTTC.

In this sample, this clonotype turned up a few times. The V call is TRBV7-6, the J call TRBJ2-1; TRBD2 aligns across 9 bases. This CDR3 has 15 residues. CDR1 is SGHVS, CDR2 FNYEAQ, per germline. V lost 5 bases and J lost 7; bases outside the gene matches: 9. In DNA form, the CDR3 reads TGTGCCAGCAGCCTATTAGCGGGAGCACTTAATGAGCAGTTCTTC. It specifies CASSLLAGALNEQFF.

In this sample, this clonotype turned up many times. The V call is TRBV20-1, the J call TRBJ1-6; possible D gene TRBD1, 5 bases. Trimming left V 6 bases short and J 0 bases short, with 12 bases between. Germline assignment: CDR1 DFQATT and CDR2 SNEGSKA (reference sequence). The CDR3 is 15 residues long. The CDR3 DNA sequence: TGCAGTGCCCGTGAGGGGAGCTCCTATAATTCACCCCTCCACTTT. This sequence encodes CSAREGSSYNSPLHF.

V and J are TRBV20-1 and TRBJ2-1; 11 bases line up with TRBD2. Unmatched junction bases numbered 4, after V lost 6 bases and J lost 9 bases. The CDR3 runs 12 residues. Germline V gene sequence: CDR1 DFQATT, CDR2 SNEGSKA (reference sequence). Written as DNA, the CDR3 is TGCAGTGCAACTAGCGGGAGCGCTGAGCAGTTCTTC. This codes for CSATSGSAEQFF.

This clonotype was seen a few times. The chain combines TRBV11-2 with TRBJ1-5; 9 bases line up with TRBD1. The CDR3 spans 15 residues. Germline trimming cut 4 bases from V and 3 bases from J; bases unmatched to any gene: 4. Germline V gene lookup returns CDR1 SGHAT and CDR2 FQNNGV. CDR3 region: CASSSDRGFNQPQHF. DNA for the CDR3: TGTGCCAGCAGCTCGGACAGGGGTTTCAATCAGCCCCAGCATTTT.

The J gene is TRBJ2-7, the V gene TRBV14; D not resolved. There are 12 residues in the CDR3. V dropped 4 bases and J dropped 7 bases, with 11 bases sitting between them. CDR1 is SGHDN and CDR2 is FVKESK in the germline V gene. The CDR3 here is CASSPSGREQYF. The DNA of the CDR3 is TGTGCCAGCAGCCCCTCAGGTCGGGAGCAGTACTTC.

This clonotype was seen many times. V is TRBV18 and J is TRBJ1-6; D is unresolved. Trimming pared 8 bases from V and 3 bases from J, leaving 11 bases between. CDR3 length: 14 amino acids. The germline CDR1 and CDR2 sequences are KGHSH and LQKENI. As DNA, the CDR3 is TGTGCCAGCCACCCCGCACACTATAATTCACCCCTCCACTTT. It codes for CASHPAHYNSPLHF.

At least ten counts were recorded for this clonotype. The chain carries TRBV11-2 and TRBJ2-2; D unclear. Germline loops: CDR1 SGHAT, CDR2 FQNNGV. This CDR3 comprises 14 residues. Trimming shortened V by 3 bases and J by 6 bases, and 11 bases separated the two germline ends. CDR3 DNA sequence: TGTGCCAGCAGCTTGGAAAGGAGCGCCGGGGAGCTGTTTTTT. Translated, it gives CASSLERSAGELFF.

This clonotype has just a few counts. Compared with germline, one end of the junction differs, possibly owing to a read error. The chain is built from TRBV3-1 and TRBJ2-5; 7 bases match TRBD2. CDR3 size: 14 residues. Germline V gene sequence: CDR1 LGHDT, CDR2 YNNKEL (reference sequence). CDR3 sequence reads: CANSRTSEKETQYF. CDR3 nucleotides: TGTGCCAACAGCCGCACTAGCGAAAAAGAGACCCAGTACTTC.